The text below deals with one TCR beta chain. These data are taken from a study of blood T cell repertoires in COVID-19. The length of the CDR3 is 13 residues. Trimming took 4 bases from V and 12 from J, leaving 13 bases between them. CDR1 is SNHLY and CDR2 is FYNNEI in the germline V gene. Using immunoSEQ multiplex PCR, the repertoire was profiled, and TCRdb retains in-frame clones only, with some absent. The profile shows 35,000 to 45,000 clones, approximately 83% of them singletons. J is TRBJ1-6 and V is TRBV2, with no clear D. Sequencing was carried out using peripheral blood. The receptor was isolated from a middle-aged man with active COVID-19. The CDR3 protein is CASSVGLGKPLHF. CDR3 in DNA: TGTGCCAGCAGTGTCGGACTAGGAAAACCCCTCCACTTT.